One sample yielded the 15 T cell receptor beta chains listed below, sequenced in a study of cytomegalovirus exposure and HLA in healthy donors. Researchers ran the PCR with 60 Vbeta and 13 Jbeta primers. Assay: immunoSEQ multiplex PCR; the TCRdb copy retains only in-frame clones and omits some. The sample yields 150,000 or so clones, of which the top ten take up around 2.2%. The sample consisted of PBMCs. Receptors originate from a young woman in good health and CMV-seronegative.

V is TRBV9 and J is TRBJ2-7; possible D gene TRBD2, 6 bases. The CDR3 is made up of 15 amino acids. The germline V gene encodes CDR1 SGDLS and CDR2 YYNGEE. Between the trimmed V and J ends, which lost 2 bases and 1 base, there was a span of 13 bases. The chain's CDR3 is CASSVWGGPSYEQYF. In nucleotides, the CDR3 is TGTGCCAGCAGCGTGTGGGGAGGTCCTTCCTACGAGCAGTACTTC.

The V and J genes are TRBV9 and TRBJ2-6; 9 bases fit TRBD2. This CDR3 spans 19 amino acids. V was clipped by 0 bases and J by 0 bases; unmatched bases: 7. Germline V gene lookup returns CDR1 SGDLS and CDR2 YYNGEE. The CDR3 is CASSVAMVSGSSGANVLTF. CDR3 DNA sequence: TGTGCCAGCAGCGTAGCGATGGTTAGCGGGAGCTCTGGGGCCAACGTCCTGACTTTC.

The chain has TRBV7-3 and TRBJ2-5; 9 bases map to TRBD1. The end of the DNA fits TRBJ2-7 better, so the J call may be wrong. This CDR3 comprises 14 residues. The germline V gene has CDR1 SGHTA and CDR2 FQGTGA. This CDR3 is CASSPTGGRLEQYF. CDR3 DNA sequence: TGTGCCAGCAGCCCTACAGGGGGCCGTCTCGAGCAGTACTTC.

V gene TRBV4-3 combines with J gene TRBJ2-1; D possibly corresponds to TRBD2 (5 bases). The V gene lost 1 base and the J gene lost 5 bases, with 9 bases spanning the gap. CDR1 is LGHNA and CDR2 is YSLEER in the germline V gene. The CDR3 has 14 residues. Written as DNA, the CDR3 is TGCGCCAGCAGCCAAGGGACTTCCGACAATGAGCAGTTCTTC. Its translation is CASSQGTSDNEQFF.

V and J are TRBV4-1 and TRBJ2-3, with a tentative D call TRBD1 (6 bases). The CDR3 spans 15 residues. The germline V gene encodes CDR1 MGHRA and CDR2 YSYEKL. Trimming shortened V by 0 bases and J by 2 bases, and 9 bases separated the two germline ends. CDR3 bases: TGCGCCAGCAGCCAAGAGTCAGGGGACACAGATACGCAGTATTTT. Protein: CASSQESGDTDTQYF.

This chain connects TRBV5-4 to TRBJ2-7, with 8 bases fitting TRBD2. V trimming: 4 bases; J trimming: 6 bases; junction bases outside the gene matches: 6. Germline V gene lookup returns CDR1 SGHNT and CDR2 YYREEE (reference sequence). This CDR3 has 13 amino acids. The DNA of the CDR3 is TGTGCCAGCAGCCCCTCGGGAGGGGCCGAGCAGTACGTC. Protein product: CASSPSGGAEQYV.

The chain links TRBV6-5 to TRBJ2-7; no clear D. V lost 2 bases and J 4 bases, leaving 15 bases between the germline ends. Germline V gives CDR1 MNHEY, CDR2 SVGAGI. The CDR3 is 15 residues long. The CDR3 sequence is CASSYVAPLKYEQYF. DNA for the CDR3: TGTGCCAGCAGTTACGTGGCACCCCTTAAGTACGAGCAGTACTTC.

CDR3 DNA: TGTGCCAGCACCCCCGGGACAGGGGTCTACGAGCAGTACGTC. Its protein is CASTPGTGVYEQYV. The V and J genes are TRBV28 and TRBJ2-7, with 10 positions matching TRBD1. The ends lost 7 bases at V and 3 bases at J; junction bases unmatched: 6. The CDR3 sequence is 14 residues long. Germline assignment: CDR1 MDHEN and CDR2 SYDVKM.

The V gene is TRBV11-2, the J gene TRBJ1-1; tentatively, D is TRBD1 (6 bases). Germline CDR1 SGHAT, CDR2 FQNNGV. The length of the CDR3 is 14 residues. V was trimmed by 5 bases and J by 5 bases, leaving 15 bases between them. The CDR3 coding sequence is TGTGCCAGCAGCCAATACAGGGATCGGACTGAAGCTTTCTTT. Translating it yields CASSQYRDRTEAFF. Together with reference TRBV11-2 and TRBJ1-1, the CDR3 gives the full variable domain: EAGVAQSPRYKIIEKRQSVAFWCNPISGHATLYWYQQILGQGPKLLIQFQNNGVVDDSQLPKDRFSAERLKGVDSTLKIQPAKLEDSAVYLCASSQYRDRTEAFFGQGTRLTVV.

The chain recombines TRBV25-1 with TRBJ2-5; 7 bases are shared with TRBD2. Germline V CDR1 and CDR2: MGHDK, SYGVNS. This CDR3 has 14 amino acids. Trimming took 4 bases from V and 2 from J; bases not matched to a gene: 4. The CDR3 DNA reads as TGTGCCAGCAGTGTAGCGGGTGGGCAAGAGACCCAGTACTTC. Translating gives CASSVAGGQETQYF.

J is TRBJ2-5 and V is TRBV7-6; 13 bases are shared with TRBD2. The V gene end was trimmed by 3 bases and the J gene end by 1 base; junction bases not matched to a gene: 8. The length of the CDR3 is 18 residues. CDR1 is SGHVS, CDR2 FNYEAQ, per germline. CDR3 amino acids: CASSFSRTSGRFQETQYF. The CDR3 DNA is TGTGCCAGCAGCTTCTCTCGGACTAGCGGGAGATTCCAAGAGACCCAGTACTTC.

The CDR3 loop reads CASSLQTASYSPLHF. In DNA, the CDR3 is TGTGCCAGCAGCTTACAGACAGCCTCCTATTCACCCCTCCACTTT. The chain carries TRBV5-8 and TRBJ1-6; tentatively, D is TRBD1 (5 bases). The CDR3 extends over 15 amino acids. The germline CDR1 and CDR2 sequences are SGHTS and YDEGEE. The V end lost 2 bases, the J end lost 8 bases, and 14 bases lay between the germline ends.

CDR3 loop: CASSRGTGMIQPQHF. The CDR3 coding sequence is TGTGCCAGCAGTCGAGGGACAGGGATGATCCAGCCCCAGCATTTT. The genes are TRBV2 and TRBJ1-5; TRBD1 matches 9 bases. Germline V gene lookup returns CDR1 SNHLY and CDR2 FYNNEI. The CDR3 spans 15 residues. J was trimmed by 7 bases and V by 5 bases; bases with no gene match: 9.

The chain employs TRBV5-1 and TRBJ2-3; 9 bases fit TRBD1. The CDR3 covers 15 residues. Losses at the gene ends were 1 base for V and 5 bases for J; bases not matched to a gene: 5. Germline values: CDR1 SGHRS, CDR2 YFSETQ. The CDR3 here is CASSLRDRVIDTQYF. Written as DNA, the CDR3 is TGCGCCAGCAGCTTGCGGGACAGGGTAATAGATACGCAGTATTTT.

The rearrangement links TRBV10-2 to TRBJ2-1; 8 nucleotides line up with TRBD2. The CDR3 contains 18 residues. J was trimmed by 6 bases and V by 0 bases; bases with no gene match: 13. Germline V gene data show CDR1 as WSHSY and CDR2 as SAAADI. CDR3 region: CASSESASGSSFRNEQFF. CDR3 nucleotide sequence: TGCGCCAGCAGTGAGTCGGCTAGCGGGTCCTCCTTTCGCAATGAGCAGTTCTTC.